Below, 24 T cell receptor beta chains from the same sample are listed, as sequenced in a study of CD8 T cells in ankylosing spondylitis. These TCRs' antigens remain unknown. From the 5' RACE reads, TCRdb called clonotypes with MiXCR, one entry per CDR3 protein. The sample consists of roughly 700,000 distinct CDR3 sequences, around a fifth of them appearing once. Whole-study results and caveats: Blood from ankylosing spondylitis patients appeared to carry a characteristic roughly eight-variant TCR beta motif.

The sample comprised blood, either unsorted or a sorted T cell fraction (not recorded which). These receptors were collected from a male donor with ankylosing spondylitis.

This clonotype has just a few counts. The chain couples TRBV20-1 to TRBJ2-4, with D uncertain. The germline gives CDR1 DFQATT, CDR2 SNEGSKA (reference sequence). The length of the CDR3 is 11 residues. The V gene lost 5 bases and the J gene lost 8 bases, with 10 bases spanning the gap. The CDR3 nucleotides read TGCAGTGCTCTGAAGAGAGACATTCAGTACTTC. It translates to CSALKRDIQYF.

The chain couples TRBV5-8 to TRBJ1-5; 10 nucleotides agree with TRBD1. Germline-derived CDR1 and CDR2 are SGHTS and YDEGEE. This CDR3 is built from 15 residues. J gave up 4 bases and V 4 bases, and 5 bases lay outside the gene matches. Written as DNA, the CDR3 is TGTGCCAGCAGCAGACAGGGGGCGAATAATCAGCCCCAGCATTTT. It encodes CASSRQGANNQPQHF.

This clonotype was seen repeatedly, ten times or more. The chain employs TRBV7-8 and TRBJ1-1; maybe TRBD1 (5 bases). Germline V gene data show CDR1 as SGHVS and CDR2 as FQNEAQ. The length of the CDR3 is 15 residues. V gave up 3 bases and J gave up 0 bases, with 11 bases separating them. The CDR3 protein is CASSFGGVMNTEAFF. The CDR3 nucleotides read TGTGCCAGCAGCTTTGGGGGGGTCATGAACACTGAAGCTTTCTTT.

This clonotype has only a few counts. This chain joins TRBV20-1 and TRBJ1-2; 7 bases match TRBD1. V shed 8 bases, J shed 8 bases, and the junction held 11 bases outside the gene matches. Germline loops: CDR1 DFQATT, CDR2 SNEGSKA (reference sequence). This CDR3 comprises 12 residues. DNA for the CDR3: TGCAGTACTACGACAGGGATGTTGGGCTACACCTTC. Residues: CSTTTGMLGYTF.

This clonotype appeared a few times. V gene TRBV2 combines with J gene TRBJ1-1; perhaps TRBD1 as D (6 bases). The V gene's germline CDR1 is SNHLY and CDR2 FYNNEI. V lost 4 bases and J lost 1, with 10 bases in between. This CDR3 has 14 amino acids. The CDR3 region is CASSVRGRNTEAFF. Written as DNA, the CDR3 is TGTGCCAGCAGTGTGAGGGGGAGGAACACTGAAGCTTTCTTT.

This clonotype occurred a few times. V usage is TRBV5-1 and J usage is TRBJ1-1; D unresolved. Germline loops: CDR1 SGHRS, CDR2 YFSETQ. V dropped 0 bases and J dropped 11 bases, with 23 bases sitting between them. The CDR3 spans 16 residues. This CDR3 reads CASSLDPRTPQMRAFF. DNA of the CDR3: TGCGCCAGCAGCTTGGATCCCAGGACCCCGCAAATGCGGGCTTTCTTT.

V and J are TRBV10-3 and TRBJ1-1, with 7 bases lining up with TRBD1. The V and J ends lost 6 bases and 1 base, in that order; junction bases with no gene match: 5. Germline loops: CDR1 ENHRY, CDR2 SYGVKD. This CDR3 comprises 14 residues. CDR3: CAISRDSSNTEAFF. For the CDR3, the DNA is TGTGCCATCAGCCGGGACAGTTCGAACACTGAAGCTTTCTTT.

This chain uses TRBV20-1 with TRBJ2-1; 10 bases agree with TRBD2. Trimming at V came to 3 bases and at J to 3 bases, leaving 5 bases not matched to a gene. The CDR3 contains 15 residues. In germline, CDR1 is DFQATT, CDR2 SNEGSKA (reference sequence). CDR3: CSASELAGNYNEQFF. The CDR3 region has the DNA TGCAGTGCTAGTGAACTAGCGGGGAACTACAATGAGCAGTTCTTC.

The V call is TRBV28, the J call TRBJ2-7; no firm D call. Trimming stripped 6 bases from V and 3 bases from J, with 18 bases between. Germline V CDR1 and CDR2: MDHEN, SYDVKM. The CDR3 spans 15 residues. CDR3 DNA sequence: TGTGCCAGCAGCAACCGCGATCGTAATGGCTACGAGCAGTACTTC. This gives the protein CASSNRDRNGYEQYF.

The chain couples TRBV19 to TRBJ2-6; tentatively, D is TRBD1 or TRBD2 (5 bases each). The CDR3 extends over 15 amino acids. Trimming stripped 5 bases from V and 4 bases from J, with 12 bases between. The germline V gene has CDR1 LNHDA and CDR2 SQIVND (reference sequence). The CDR3 DNA sequence: TGTGCCAGTAGTCCTGGGACCTCCGGGGCCAACGTCCTGACTTTC. This translates into CASSPGTSGANVLTF.

V and J are TRBV20-1 and TRBJ2-1, with 12 bases fitting TRBD1. The CDR3 length is 19 residues. CDR1 and CDR2 (germline): DFQATT, SNEGSKA (reference sequence). V lost 5 bases, J lost 0 bases, and 14 bases stayed unmatched. The CDR3 bases are TGCAGTGCTGAGATTCCGGGACAGGGGGCCCTTTTCTCCTACAATGAGCAGTTCTTC. Translating it yields CSAEIPGQGALFSYNEQFF.

This clonotype came up a few times. The gene calls are TRBV7-2 and TRBJ1-3, with D possibly TRBD1 on 5 matching bases. This CDR3 has 15 residues. Trimming took off 5 bases at V and 1 base at J, with 12 bases between the two ends. CDR1 is SGHTA and CDR2 is FQGNSA in the germline V gene. DNA of the CDR3: TGTGCCAGCAGCCAGGGCTCCCTATCTGGAAACACCATATATTTT. Translated, it gives CASSQGSLSGNTIYF.

The chain links TRBV5-1 to TRBJ2-7; D not certain. CDR1 and CDR2 from the germline V gene are SGHRS and YFSETQ. V was clipped by 3 bases and J by 5 bases, with 15 bases between them. The CDR3 consists of 14 residues. CDR3: CASSSVPETHEQYF. CDR3 DNA: TGCGCCAGCAGCTCCGTCCCAGAGACCCACGAGCAGTACTTC.

The rearrangement joins TRBV12-3 or TRBV12-4 to TRBJ2-1; 10 bases are shared with TRBD2. The trim removed 3 bases at V and 7 bases at J, leaving 6 bases unmatched. The CDR3 is 15 residues long. In DNA form, the CDR3 reads TGTGCCAGCAGTTTTCTAGCGGGGGTTATTAATGAGCAGTTCTTC. Encoded protein: CASSFLAGVINEQFF.

V is TRBV29-1 and J is TRBJ1-5, with 9 nucleotides matching TRBD1. Germline loops: CDR1 SQVTM, CDR2 ANQGSEA. V shed 4 bases and J 2 bases; nucleotides not matched to a gene: 0. This CDR3 contains 13 residues. The CDR3 DNA reads TGCAGCGTTGGGGACAGGGGCAATCAGCCCCAGCATTTT. Encoded protein: CSVGDRGNQPQHF. The whole variable domain, remainder taken from reference TRBV29-1 and TRBJ1-5, is SAVISQKPSRDICQRGTSLTIQCQVDSQVTMMFWYRQQPGQSLTLIATANQGSEATYESGFVIDKFPISRPNLTFSTLTVSNMSPEDSSIYLCSVGDRGNQPQHFGDGTRLSIL.

The chain links TRBV3-1 to TRBJ2-1; 14 bases are a match to TRBD2. Germline CDR1 is LGHDT and CDR2 is YNNKEL (reference sequence). The V gene end was trimmed by 1 base and the J gene end by 5 bases; junction bases not matched to a gene: 10. The CDR3 spans 19 residues. DNA for the CDR3: TGTGCCAGCAGCCAAGTGCCGGGACTAGCGGGAGAAAGGGACAATGAGCAGTTCTTC. This sequence encodes CASSQVPGLAGERDNEQFF.

This clonotype was counted a single time. V gene TRBV28 combines with J gene TRBJ1-1; 7 bases are a match to TRBD1. The CDR3 spans 15 residues. Looked up from germline, CDR1 is MDHEN and CDR2 is SYDVKM. The junction had 7 bases not matched to a gene; V was cut back by 6 bases and J by 0 bases. In DNA form, the CDR3 reads TGTGCCAGCAGGATAGACAGGGCCCTGAACACTGAAGCTTTCTTT. It yields the protein CASRIDRALNTEAFF.

This chain connects TRBV10-3 to TRBJ2-7, with 7 bases lining up with TRBD2. There are 15 residues in the CDR3. The germline V gene has CDR1 ENHRY and CDR2 SYGVKD. V was clipped by 3 bases and J by 4 bases; unmatched bases: 9. CDR3 region: CAISEFGGSSYEQYF. The CDR3, as DNA: TGTGCCATCAGTGAATTTGGCGGGAGTAGTTACGAGCAGTACTTC.

Of note for this clonotype: It may be a read error: a sequence one base away is much more abundant. The chain couples TRBV2 to TRBJ2-3; maybe TRBD2 (5 bases). V lost 8 bases to trimming and J lost 2 bases, with 11 bases between them. The CDR3 sequence is 13 residues long. Germline V gives CDR1 SNHLY, CDR2 FYNNEI. In nucleotides, the CDR3 is TGTGCCAGCGGAGGATTCACCACAGATACGCAGTATTTT. Protein sequence: CASGGFTTDTQYF.

This clonotype was counted at least ten times. The chain carries TRBV5-6 and TRBJ1-1, with D possibly being TRBD1 (6 bases). V was trimmed by 2 bases and J by 1 base, leaving 12 bases between them. CDR1 and CDR2 (germline): SGHDT, YYEEEE. CDR3 length: 15 residues. CDR3 in DNA: TGTGCCAGCAGCTTCCAATCGGACAGGAACACTGAAGCTTTCTTT. It codes for CASSFQSDRNTEAFF.

The V and J genes are TRBV28 and TRBJ1-2; no clear D. V was pared by 7 bases and J by 2 bases, with 14 bases between. The CDR3 totals 14 residues. Germline assignment: CDR1 MDHEN and CDR2 SYDVKM. This CDR3 is CASNGGLSNYGYTF. The CDR3 nucleotides are TGTGCCAGCAACGGAGGACTATCGAACTATGGCTACACCTTC.

This clonotype was seen a handful of times. The chain combines TRBV5-1 with TRBJ2-7; TRBD2 matches at 7 bases. The length of the CDR3 is 13 residues. CDR1 and CDR2 (germline): SGHRS, YFSETQ. V shed 6 bases and J 3 bases; nucleotides not matched to a gene: 6. CDR3 in amino acids: CASNSGVNYEQYF. DNA of the CDR3: TGCGCCAGCAACAGCGGGGTGAACTACGAGCAGTACTTC.

A few counts support this clonotype. The chain recombines TRBV11-3 with TRBJ2-5; D gene uncertain. This CDR3 comprises 14 residues. Trimming took off 4 bases at V and 5 bases at J, with 14 bases between the two ends. In germline, CDR1 is SGHNT, CDR2 YENEEA. The DNA for the CDR3 is TGTGCCAGCAGCTACCACGGGCCATCGGAGACCCAGTACTTC. Encoded protein: CASSYHGPSETQYF. The full variable domain, in which reference TRBV11-3 and TRBJ2-5 provide the parts outside the CDR3, is EAGVVQSPRYKIIEKKQPVAFWCNPISGHNTLYWYLQNLGQGPELLIRYENEEAVDDSQLPKDRFSAERLKGVDSTLKIQPAELGDSAVYLCASSYHGPSETQYFGPGTRLLVL.

The rearrangement uses TRBV11-1 and TRBJ1-2; perhaps TRBD1 as D (5 bases). There are 14 residues in the CDR3. Germline values: CDR1 SGHAT, CDR2 FQDESV (reference sequence). V was clipped by 5 bases and J by 6 bases, with 16 bases between them. CDR3 region: CASSHAGTVDGYTF. The CDR3 DNA reads TGTGCCAGCAGCCACGCCGGGACGGTGGATGGCTACACCTTC.